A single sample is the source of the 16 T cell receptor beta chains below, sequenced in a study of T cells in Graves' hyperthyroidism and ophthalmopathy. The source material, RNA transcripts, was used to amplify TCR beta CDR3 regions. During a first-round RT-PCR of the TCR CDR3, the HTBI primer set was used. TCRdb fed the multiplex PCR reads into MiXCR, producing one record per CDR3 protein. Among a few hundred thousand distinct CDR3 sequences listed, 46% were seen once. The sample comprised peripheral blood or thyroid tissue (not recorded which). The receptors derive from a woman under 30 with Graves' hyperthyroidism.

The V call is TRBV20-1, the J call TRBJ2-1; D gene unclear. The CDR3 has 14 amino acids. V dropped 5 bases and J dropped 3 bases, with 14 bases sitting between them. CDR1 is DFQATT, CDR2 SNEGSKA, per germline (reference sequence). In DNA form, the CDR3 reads TGCAGTGCTGGCAAGAGCGATGTCTACAATGAGCAGTTCTTC. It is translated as CSAGKSDVYNEQFF.

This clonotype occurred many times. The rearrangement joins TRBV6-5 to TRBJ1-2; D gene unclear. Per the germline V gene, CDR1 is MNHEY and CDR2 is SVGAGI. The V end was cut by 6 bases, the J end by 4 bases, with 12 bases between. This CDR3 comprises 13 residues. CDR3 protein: CASSPPGSYGYTF. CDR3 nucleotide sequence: TGTGCCAGCAGCCCCCCGGGGAGCTATGGCTACACCTTC.

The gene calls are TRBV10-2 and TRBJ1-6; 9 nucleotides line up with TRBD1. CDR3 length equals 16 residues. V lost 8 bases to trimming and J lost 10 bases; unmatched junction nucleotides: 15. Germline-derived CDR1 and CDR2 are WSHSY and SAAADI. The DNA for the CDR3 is TGCGCCAGCGGTGCCCCGCGACAGGGGGAGGGATCACCCCTCCACTTT. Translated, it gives CASGAPRQGEGSPLHF.

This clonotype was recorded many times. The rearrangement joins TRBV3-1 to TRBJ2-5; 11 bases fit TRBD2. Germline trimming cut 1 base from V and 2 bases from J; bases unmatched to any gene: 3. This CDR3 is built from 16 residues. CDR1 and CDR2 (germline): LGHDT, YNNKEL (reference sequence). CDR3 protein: CASSQGLAGIQETQYF. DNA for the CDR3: TGTGCCAGCAGCCAAGGACTAGCGGGAATTCAAGAGACCCAGTACTTC.

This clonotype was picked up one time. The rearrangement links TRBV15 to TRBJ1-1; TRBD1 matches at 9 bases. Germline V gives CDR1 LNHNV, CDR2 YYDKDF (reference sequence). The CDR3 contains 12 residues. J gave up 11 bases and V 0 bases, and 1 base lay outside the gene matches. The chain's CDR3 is CATSRDGQGAFF. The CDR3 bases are TGTGCCACCAGCAGAGACGGACAGGGGGCTTTCTTT.

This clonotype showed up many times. For the CDR3, the DNA is TGCAGCGTTGAGAGTCAGAACACTGAAGCTTTCTTT. Encoded protein: CSVESQNTEAFF. The chain employs TRBV29-1 and TRBJ1-1; D remains unclear. The CDR3 contains 12 residues. CDR1 and CDR2 from the germline V gene are SQVTM and ANQGSEA. Trimming stripped 3 bases from V and 1 base from J, with 6 bases between.

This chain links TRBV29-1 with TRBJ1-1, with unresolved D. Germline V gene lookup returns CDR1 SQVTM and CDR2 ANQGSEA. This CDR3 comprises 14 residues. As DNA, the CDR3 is TGCCAGCTCACCACGTCTCAAATGGACACTGAAGCTTTCTTT. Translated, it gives CQLTTSQMDTEAFF.

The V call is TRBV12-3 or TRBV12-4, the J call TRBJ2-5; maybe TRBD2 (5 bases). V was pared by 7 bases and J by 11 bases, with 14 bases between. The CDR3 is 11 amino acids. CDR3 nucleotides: TGTGCCAGCACAAACCTCCCGGGACAGTACTTC. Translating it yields CASTNLPGQYF.

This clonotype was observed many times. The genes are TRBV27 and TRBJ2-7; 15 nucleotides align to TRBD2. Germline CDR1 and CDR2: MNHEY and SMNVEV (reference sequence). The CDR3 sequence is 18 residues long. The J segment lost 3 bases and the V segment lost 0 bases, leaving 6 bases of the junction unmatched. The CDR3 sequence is CASSLSRGTSGGIYEQYF. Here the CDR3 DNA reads TGTGCCAGCAGTTTATCGAGGGGGACTAGCGGGGGGATCTACGAGCAGTACTTC.

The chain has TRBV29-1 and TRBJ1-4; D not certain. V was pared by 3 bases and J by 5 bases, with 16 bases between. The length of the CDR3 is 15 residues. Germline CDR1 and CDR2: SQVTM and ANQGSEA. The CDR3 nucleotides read TGCAGCGTTGACCCTAGCGGATTTTACAATGAAAAACTGTTTTTT. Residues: CSVDPSGFYNEKLFF. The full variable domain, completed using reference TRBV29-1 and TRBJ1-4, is SAVISQKPSRDICQRGTSLTIQCQVDSQVTMMFWYRQQPGQSLTLIATANQGSEATYESGFVIDKFPISRPNLTFSTLTVSNMSPEDSSIYLCSVDPSGFYNEKLFFGSGTQLSVL.

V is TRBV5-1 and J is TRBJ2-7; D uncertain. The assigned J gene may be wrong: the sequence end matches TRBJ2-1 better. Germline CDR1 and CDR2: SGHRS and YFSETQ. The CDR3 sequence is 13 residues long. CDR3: CASTESRYNEQFF. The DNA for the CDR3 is TGCGCCAGCACAGAAAGCCGGTACAATGAGCAGTTCTTC.

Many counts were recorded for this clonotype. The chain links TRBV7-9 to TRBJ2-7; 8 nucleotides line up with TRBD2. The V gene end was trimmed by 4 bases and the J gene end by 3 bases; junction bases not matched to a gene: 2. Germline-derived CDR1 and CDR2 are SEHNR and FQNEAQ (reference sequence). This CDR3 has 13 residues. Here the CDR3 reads CASSSSGSYEQYF. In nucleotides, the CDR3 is TGTGCCAGCAGCTCCAGCGGGAGCTACGAGCAGTACTTC.

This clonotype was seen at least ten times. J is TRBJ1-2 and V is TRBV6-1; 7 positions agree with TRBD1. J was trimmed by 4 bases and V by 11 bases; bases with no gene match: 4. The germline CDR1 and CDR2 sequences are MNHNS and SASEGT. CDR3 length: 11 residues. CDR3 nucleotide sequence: TGTGCCGGACAGGCCTCCTATGGCTACACCTTC. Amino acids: CAGQASYGYTF.

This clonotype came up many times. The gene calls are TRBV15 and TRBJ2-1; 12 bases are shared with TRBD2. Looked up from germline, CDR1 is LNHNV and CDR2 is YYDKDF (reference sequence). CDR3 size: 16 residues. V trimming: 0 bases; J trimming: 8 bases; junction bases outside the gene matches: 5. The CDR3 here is CATSRDPSGRGDEQFF. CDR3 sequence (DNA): TGTGCCACCAGCAGAGATCCTAGCGGGAGGGGAGATGAGCAGTTCTTC.

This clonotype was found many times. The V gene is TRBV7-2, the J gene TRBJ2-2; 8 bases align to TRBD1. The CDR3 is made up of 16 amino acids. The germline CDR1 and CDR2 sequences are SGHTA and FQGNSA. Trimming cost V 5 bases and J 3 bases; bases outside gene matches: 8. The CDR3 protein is CASSPTPGQDTGELFF. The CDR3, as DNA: TGTGCCAGCAGCCCGACTCCGGGACAGGACACCGGGGAGCTGTTTTTT.

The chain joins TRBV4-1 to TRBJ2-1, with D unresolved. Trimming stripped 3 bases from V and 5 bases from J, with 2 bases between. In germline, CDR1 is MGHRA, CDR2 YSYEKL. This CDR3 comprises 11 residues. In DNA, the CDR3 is TGCGCCAGCAGCCAGAACAATGAGCAGTTCTTC. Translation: CASSQNNEQFF.